This TCR beta chain was found in a study of spatial heterogeneity in lung cancer. Overall study: In the raw reads, each unique TCR and UMI combination was present more than ten times on average.

CDR3 size: 14 residues. The germline CDR1 and CDR2 sequences are SGHTA and FQGNSA. V lost 5 bases and J lost 2, with 12 bases in between. Documented time point: blood at routine non-recurrence follow-up after resection. Researchers sequenced whole RNA taken from tumor, nontumor lung or frozen PBMC without sorting. MiXCR, applied by TCRdb to the 5' RACE reads, yields one record per CDR3 protein. The table includes 50,000 or so distinct CDR3 sequences, roughly 12% detected once. This clonotype was observed many times. The sequencing used PBMCs, collected at follow-up. The clonotype comes from a male donor with early-stage non-small cell lung cancer. The rearrangement joins TRBV7-2 to TRBJ1-2; no definite D call. CDR3 nucleotides: TGTGCCAGCAGCCCAGCAACCGCAAACTATGGCTACACCTTC. Protein product: CASSPATANYGYTF.